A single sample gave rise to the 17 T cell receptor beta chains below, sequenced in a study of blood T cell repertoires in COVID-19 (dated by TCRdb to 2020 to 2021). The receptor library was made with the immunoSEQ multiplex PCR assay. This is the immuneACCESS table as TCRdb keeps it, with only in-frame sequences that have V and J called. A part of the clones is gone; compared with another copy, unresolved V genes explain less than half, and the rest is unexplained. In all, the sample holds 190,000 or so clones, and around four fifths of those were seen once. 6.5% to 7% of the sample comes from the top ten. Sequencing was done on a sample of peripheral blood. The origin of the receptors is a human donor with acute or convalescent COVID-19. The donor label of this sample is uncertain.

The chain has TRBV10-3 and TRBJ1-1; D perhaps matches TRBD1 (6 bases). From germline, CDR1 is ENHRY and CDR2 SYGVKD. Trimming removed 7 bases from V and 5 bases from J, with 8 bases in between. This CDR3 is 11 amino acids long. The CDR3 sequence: CAITDSTEAFF. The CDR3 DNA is TGTGCCATCACGGACAGTACTGAAGCTTTCTTT.

CDR3 in amino acids: CASSFGEGYEKLFF. CDR3 nucleotide sequence: TGTGCCAGCAGCTTCGGGGAGGGGTATGAAAAACTGTTTTTT. The chain is built from TRBV5-5 and TRBJ1-4; TRBD1 might be the D (5 bases). Germline-derived CDR1 and CDR2 are SGHKS and YYEKEE (reference sequence). Deletions cut 2 bases from V and 6 bases from J, with 11 bases between. This CDR3 has 14 amino acids.

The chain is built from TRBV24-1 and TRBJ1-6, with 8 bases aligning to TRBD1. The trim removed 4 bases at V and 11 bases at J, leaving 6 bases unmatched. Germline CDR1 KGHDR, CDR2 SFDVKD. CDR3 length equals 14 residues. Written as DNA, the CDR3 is TGTGCCACCAGTGACCTGGACAGGGTGCCACCCCTCCACTTT. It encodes CATSDLDRVPPLHF.

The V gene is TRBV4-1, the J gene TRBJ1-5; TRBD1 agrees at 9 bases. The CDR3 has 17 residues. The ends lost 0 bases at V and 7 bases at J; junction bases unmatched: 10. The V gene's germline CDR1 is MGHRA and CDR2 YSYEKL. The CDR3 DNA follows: TGCGCCAGCAGCCAAGATGCACAGGGGGCGAAAAGACAGCCCCAGCATTTT. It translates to CASSQDAQGAKRQPQHF.

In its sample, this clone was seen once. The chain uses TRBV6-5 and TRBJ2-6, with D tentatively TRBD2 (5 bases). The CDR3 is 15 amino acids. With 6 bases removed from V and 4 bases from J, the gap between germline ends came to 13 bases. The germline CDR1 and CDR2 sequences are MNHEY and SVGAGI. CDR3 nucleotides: TGTGCCAGCAGGCCTTTGTCGGGAGGGGCCAACGTCCTGACTTTC. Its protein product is CASRPLSGGANVLTF.

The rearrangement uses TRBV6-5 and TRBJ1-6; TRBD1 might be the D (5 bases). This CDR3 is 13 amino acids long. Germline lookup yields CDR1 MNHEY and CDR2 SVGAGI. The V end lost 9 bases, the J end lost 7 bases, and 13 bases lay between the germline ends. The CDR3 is CASWEGVNSPLHF. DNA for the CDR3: TGTGCCAGTTGGGAAGGGGTAAATTCACCCCTCCACTTT.

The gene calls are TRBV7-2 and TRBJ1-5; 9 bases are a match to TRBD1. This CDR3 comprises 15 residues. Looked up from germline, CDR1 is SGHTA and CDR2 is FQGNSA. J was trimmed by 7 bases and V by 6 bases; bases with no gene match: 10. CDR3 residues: CASRQRTGEGQPQHF. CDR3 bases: TGTGCCAGCAGGCAGAGGACAGGGGAGGGACAGCCCCAGCATTTT. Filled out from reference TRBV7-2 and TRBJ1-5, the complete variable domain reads GAGVSQSPSNKVTEKGKDVELRCDPISGHTALYWYRQSLGQGLEFLIYFQGNSAPDKSGLPSDRFSAERTGGSVSTLTIQRTQQEDSAVYLCASRQRTGEGQPQHFGDGTRLSIL.

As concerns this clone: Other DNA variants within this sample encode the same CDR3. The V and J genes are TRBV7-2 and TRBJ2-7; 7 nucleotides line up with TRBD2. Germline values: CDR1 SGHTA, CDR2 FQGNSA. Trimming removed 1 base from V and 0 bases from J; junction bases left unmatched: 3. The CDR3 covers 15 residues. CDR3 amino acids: CASSLVGGSSYEQYF. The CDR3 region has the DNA TGTGCCAGCAGCTTAGTCGGCGGGAGCTCCTACGAGCAGTACTTC.

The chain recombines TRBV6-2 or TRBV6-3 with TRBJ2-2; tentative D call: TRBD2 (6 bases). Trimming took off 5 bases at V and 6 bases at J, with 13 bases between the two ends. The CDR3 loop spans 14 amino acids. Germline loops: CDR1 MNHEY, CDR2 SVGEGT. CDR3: CASSRQGGAGELFF. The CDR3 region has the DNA TGTGCCAGCAGTCGCCAAGGCGGGGCCGGGGAGCTGTTTTTT.

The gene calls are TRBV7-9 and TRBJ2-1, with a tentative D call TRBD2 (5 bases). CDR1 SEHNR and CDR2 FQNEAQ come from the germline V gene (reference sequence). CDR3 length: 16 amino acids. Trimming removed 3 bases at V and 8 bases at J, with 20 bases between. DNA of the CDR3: TGTGCCAGCAGCTTTTATCGCGACCCAACCGGGGATGAGCAGTTCTTC. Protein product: CASSFYRDPTGDEQFF. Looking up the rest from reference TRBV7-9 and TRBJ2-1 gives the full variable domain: DTGVSQNPRHKITKRGQNVTFRCDPISEHNRLYWYRQTLGQGPEFLTYFQNEAQLEKSRLLSDRFSAERPKGSFSTLEIQRTEQGDSAMYLCASSFYRDPTGDEQFFGPGTRLTVL.

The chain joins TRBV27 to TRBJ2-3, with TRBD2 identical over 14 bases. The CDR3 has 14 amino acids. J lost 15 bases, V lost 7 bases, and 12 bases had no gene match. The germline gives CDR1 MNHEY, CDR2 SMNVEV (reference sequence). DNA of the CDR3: TGTGCCAGCATCCAACCGGGACTAGCGGGAGTCCCCTATTTT. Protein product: CASIQPGLAGVPYF.

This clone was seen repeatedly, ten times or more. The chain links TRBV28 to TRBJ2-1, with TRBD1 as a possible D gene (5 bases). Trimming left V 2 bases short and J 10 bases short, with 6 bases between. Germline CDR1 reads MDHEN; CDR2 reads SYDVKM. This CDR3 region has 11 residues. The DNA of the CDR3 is TGTGCCAGCAGTTTAAGGGGAGAGCAGTTCTTC. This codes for CASSLRGEQFF.

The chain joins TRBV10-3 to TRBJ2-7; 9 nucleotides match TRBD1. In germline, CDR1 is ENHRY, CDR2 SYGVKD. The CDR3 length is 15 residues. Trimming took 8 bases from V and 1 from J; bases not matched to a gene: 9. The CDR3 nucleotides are TGTGCCATCGGGGGGGGACAGGGACTTTCCTACGAGCAGTACTTC. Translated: CAIGGGQGLSYEQYF.

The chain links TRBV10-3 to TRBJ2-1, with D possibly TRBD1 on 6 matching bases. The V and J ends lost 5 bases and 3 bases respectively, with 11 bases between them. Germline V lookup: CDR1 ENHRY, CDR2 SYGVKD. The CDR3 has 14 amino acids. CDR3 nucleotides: TGTGCCATCAGTCCCGGGACATTCTACAATGAGCAGTTCTTC. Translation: CAISPGTFYNEQFF.

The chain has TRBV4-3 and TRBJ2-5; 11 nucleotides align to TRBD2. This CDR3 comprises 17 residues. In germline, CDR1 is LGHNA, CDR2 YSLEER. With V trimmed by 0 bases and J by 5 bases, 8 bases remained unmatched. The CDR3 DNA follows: TGCGCCAGCAGCCAAGACGCACTAGCGGGAGTGTTGGAGACCCAGTACTTC. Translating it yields CASSQDALAGVLETQYF.

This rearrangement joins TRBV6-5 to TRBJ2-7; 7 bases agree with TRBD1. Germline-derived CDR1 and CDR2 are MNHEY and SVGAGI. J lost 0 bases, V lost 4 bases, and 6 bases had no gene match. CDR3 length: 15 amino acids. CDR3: CASSSGTVGSYEQYF. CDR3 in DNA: TGTGCCAGCAGTTCCGGGACAGTGGGCTCCTACGAGCAGTACTTC.

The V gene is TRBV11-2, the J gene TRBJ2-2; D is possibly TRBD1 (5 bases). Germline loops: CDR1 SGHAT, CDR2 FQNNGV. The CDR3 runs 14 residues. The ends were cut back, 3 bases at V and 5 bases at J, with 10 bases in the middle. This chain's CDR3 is CASSLQGRTGELFF. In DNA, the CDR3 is TGTGCCAGCAGCTTGCAGGGTCGTACCGGGGAGCTGTTTTTT. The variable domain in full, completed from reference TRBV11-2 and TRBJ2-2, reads EAGVAQSPRYKIIEKRQSVAFWCNPISGHATLYWYQQILGQGPKLLIQFQNNGVVDDSQLPKDRFSAERLKGVDSTLKIQPAKLEDSAVYLCASSLQGRTGELFFGEGSRLTVL.